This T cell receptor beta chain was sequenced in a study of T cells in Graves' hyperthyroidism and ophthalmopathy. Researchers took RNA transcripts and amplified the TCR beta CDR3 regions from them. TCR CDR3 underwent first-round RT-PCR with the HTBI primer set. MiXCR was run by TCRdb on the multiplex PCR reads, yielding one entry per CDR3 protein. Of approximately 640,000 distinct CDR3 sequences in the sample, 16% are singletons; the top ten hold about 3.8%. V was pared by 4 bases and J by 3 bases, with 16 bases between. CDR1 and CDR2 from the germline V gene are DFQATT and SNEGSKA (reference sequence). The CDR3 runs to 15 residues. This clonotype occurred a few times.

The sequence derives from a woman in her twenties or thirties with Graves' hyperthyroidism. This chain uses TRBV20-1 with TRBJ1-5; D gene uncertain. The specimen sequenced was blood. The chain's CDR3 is CSAIRHSGSNQPQHF. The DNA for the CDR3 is TGCAGTGCTATAAGGCACAGTGGCTCCAATCAGCCCCAGCATTTT.